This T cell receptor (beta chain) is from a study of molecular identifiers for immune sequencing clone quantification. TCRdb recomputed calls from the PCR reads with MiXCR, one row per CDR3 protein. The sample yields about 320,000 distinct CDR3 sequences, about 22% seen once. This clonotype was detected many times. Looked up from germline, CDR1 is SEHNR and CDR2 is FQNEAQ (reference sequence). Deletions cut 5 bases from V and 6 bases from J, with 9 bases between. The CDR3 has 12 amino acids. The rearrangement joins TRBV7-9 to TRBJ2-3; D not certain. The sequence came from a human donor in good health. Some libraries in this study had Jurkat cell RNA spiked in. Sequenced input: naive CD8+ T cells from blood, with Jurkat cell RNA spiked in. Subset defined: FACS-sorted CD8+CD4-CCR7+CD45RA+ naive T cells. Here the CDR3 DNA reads TGTGCCAGCAGCCCACCTGTGGATACGCAGTATTTT. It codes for CASSPPVDTQYF.